This TCR beta chain was sequenced during a study of T-cell memory formation after mild COVID-19. Study-level background: Among the donors, TCR clusters were largely specific to each donor.

5'RACE, which relied on constant-segment primers, yielded TCR alpha and TCR beta cDNA libraries carrying sample barcodes and UMIs. TCRdb processed the 5' RACE reads anew with MiXCR; each CDR3 protein has one entry. The sample has just over 150,000 distinct CDR3 sequences; roughly 30% are singletons. CDR3 length equals 14 residues. Germline-derived CDR1 and CDR2 are SGHTA and FQGNSA. V shed 1 base and J shed 5 bases, with 11 bases lying between them. This clonotype originated in an adult woman who had mild COVID-19 (a few samples of this study predate the infection). Cell type and time point are not known. The chain couples TRBV7-2 to TRBJ1-2, with D unresolved. The sequencing input was PBMCs or a T cell subset sorted from them (not recorded which). CDR3 amino acids: CASSLVGKQYGYTF. In nucleotides, the CDR3 is TGTGCCAGCAGCTTAGTGGGGAAACAATATGGCTACACCTTC.